This T cell receptor (beta chain) appears in the sequencing data of a study of cytomegalovirus exposure and HLA in healthy donors. Notes on the study in general: The likely origin of a cluster of highly shared sequence variants was a sequencing artifact. Roughly uniform sequencing depth across donors was assumed, possibly incorrectly.

The study ran its PCR with 60 Vbeta and 13 Jbeta primers. Using immunoSEQ multiplex PCR, the repertoire was profiled, and TCRdb retains in-frame clones only, with some absent. This table holds 90,000 to 150,000 clones, 70% to 85% found once. Points on this clone: Antigen unknown. Other DNA sequences in this specimen translate into the identical CDR3.

The sequenced sample was PBMCs. This TCR was sampled from a human donor in good health.

The CDR3 DNA reads as TGTGCCAGCAGTGAAGGACAGGGGGCAGATACGCAGTATTTT. It translates to CASSEGQGADTQYF. The chain carries TRBV6-4 and TRBJ2-3, with 10 bases that match TRBD1. Per germline, CDR1 MRHNA and CDR2 SNTAGT. V gave up 3 bases and J gave up 4 bases; unmatched junction bases: 1. CDR3 length equals 14 residues.